The TCR beta chain described here comes from a study of T cells in Graves' hyperthyroidism and ophthalmopathy. For the study at large: Peripheral blood draws took place at initial diagnosis, ahead of any treatment. Whole-study findings and limits: Blood held most thyroid clonotypes expanded above 0.001 frequency.

Germline CDR1 reads SGHRS; CDR2 reads YFSETQ. V gave up 2 bases and J gave up 4 bases, with 15 bases separating them. This CDR3 is built from 15 residues. The CDR3 regions of TCR beta were amplified from RNA transcripts. The HTBI primer set drove a first-round RT-PCR of the TCR CDR3. TCRdb recomputed calls from the multiplex PCR reads with MiXCR, one row per CDR3 protein. The sample has around 200,000 distinct CDR3 sequences, 15% to 20% seen once; the top ten hold 25% to 30%. This clonotype was counted ten times or more. Its target is not known. Sequencing was carried out using blood. The TCR originated in a woman between 45 and 65 years old with Graves' hyperthyroidism. The rearrangement uses TRBV5-1 and TRBJ1-1; D is uncertain. The CDR3 DNA reads TGCGCCAGCAGCTTCCTGACCGGGGATACCACTGAAGCTTTCTTT. Its protein is CASSFLTGDTTEAFF. The complete variable domain, with remaining parts taken from reference TRBV5-1 and TRBJ1-1, reads KAGVTQTPRYLIKTRGQQVTLSCSPISGHRSVSWYQQTPGQGLQFLFEYFSETQRNKGNFPGRFSGRQFSNSRSEMNVSTLELGDSALYLCASSFLTGDTTEAFFGQGTRLTVV.